A single sample is the source of the 6 T cell receptor beta chains below, sequenced in a study of cytomegalovirus exposure and HLA in healthy donors. The repertoire was sequenced with immunoSEQ multiplex PCR; TCRdb's copy has only in-frame clones and lacks some. Counted here are under 350,000 clones, 70% to 90% occurring once; the ten biggest clones make up roughly 1%. Sequences were obtained from PBMCs. The receptors were sampled from a woman in her late teens or twenties in good health and CMV-seronegative.

The chain recombines TRBV5-1 with TRBJ1-1, with 9 bases identical to TRBD1. Unmatched junction bases numbered 6, after V lost 0 bases and J lost 3 bases. The CDR3 covers 16 residues. Germline V gene lookup returns CDR1 SGHRS and CDR2 YFSETQ. Here the CDR3 reads CASSLGDRVGDTEAFF. The CDR3 region has the DNA TGCGCCAGCAGCTTGGGGGACAGGGTCGGGGACACTGAAGCTTTCTTT. Complete variable domain (other parts from reference TRBV5-1 and TRBJ1-1): KAGVTQTPRYLIKTRGQQVTLSCSPISGHRSVSWYQQTPGQGLQFLFEYFSETQRNKGNFPGRFSGRQFSNSRSEMNVSTLELGDSALYLCASSLGDRVGDTEAFFGQGTRLTVV.

CDR3 sequence reads: CASSIVAGHTYEQYF. The CDR3 coding sequence is TGTGCCAGTAGTATAGTGGCAGGACATACCTACGAGCAGTACTTC. This sequence joins TRBV19 and TRBJ2-7; perhaps TRBD1 as D (5 bases). V lost 1 base and J lost 2, with 12 bases in between. This CDR3 contains 15 residues. Germline V gives CDR1 LNHDA, CDR2 SQIVND (reference sequence).

Comment on this clone: Within the sample, other DNA sequences also encode this same CDR3. V usage is TRBV27 and J usage is TRBJ2-5; D is ambiguous. Trimming shortened V by 0 bases and J by 1 base, and 9 bases separated the two germline ends. Germline CDR1 and CDR2: MNHEY and SMNVEV (reference sequence). CDR3 length: 15 residues. Here the CDR3 reads CASSLSRQLQETQYF. CDR3 nucleotides: TGTGCCAGCAGTTTATCGAGGCAGCTCCAAGAGACCCAGTACTTC.

The chain has TRBV4-1 and TRBJ2-4; D may be TRBD2 (5 bases). The germline gives CDR1 MGHRA, CDR2 YSYEKL. CDR3 length equals 12 residues. Trimming shortened V by 0 bases and J by 10 bases, and 7 bases separated the two germline ends. In nucleotides, the CDR3 is TGCGCCAGCAGCCAAGAGTGGAGGATTCAGTACTTC. Amino acids: CASSQEWRIQYF.

This chain connects TRBV28 to TRBJ2-1; 10 nucleotides match TRBD1. This CDR3 spans 16 amino acids. Trimming at V came to 5 bases and at J to 3 bases, leaving 7 bases not matched to a gene. Germline values: CDR1 MDHEN, CDR2 SYDVKM. CDR3 DNA: TGTGCCAGCAGTATACCCGGACAGGGGGACTACAATGAGCAGTTCTTC. It specifies CASSIPGQGDYNEQFF.

This clone was found once. This chain uses TRBV9 with TRBJ2-5, with 8 bases fitting TRBD1. The junction had 14 bases not matched to a gene; V was cut back by 3 bases and J by 4 bases. The germline V gene has CDR1 SGDLS and CDR2 YYNGEE. This CDR3 is 17 amino acids long. CDR3 in DNA: TGTGCCAGCAGCGACAGGGGGTTAAGCAGACGAGGAGAGACCCAGTACTTC. Its protein is CASSDRGLSRRGETQYF. The variable domain in full, completed from reference TRBV9 and TRBJ2-5, reads DSGVTQTPKHLITATGQRVTLRCSPRSGDLSVYWYQQSLDQGLQFLIQYYNGEERAKGNILERFSAQQFPDLHSELNLSSLELGDSALYFCASSDRGLSRRGETQYFGPGTRLLVL.